The clone carrying this T cell receptor beta chain was counted a few times. Its specificity is not known. These data are taken from a study of identical twins. Using its own MiXCR run on the 5' RACE reads, TCRdb lists one record per CDR3 protein. The table lists approximately 600,000 distinct CDR3 sequences, approximately 10% of them singletons. Study-wide results and limits: A lower insertion count was a feature of abundant cord blood beta clonotypes, with no such feature in memory repertoires. Shared out-of-frame alpha sequences (those common to twins) showed excess low generation probability. Twins' surplus sharing was weaker for beta out-of-frame sequences. These conclusions were based on statistical analysis (cross-sectional, not following the same donors).

The CDR3 has 14 amino acids. The germline V gene has CDR1 LGHDT and CDR2 YNNKEL (reference sequence). The trim removed 6 bases at V and 5 bases at J, leaving 8 bases unmatched. The same sample was also studied in work on yellow fever vaccine responses in identical twins.

The source material was PBMCs. This receptor was obtained from a young woman in good health. The chain recombines TRBV3-1 with TRBJ2-7, with 9 bases that match TRBD2. The CDR3 bases are TGTGCCAGCAGGGCGGGACTAGCAATCAACGAGCAGTACTTC. Protein: CASRAGLAINEQYF.